This TCR beta chain came from a study of blood T cell repertoires in COVID-19. Germline assignment: CDR1 SGHNT and CDR2 YYREEE (reference sequence). Trimming shortened V by 4 bases and J by 4 bases, and 19 bases separated the two germline ends. This CDR3 spans 16 amino acids. TCRdb keeps only in-frame clones here, not all; method: immunoSEQ multiplex PCR. Counted here are fewer than 250,000 clones, 80% occurring once; the ten biggest clones make up 6.5% to 9%. Study members were between 18 and 89 years old and lived in approximately 25 US regions. Assignment of participants to cohorts was predicated upon participant-reported clinical history.

Sequencing was done on a sample of PBMCs or T cells enriched from blood (not recorded which). The chain joins TRBV5-4 to TRBJ2-3; D perhaps matches TRBD2 (6 bases). This clonotype was obtained from a middle-aged woman with acute COVID-19. CDR3 amino acids: CASSRPMTRGSDTQYF. The CDR3 DNA follows: TGTGCCAGCAGCCGTCCAATGACCCGGGGGTCAGATACGCAGTATTTT.